Sequencing of this T cell receptor (beta chain) was carried out in a study of T cells after yellow fever vaccination. Study observations and caveats: Re-detected after boosting: most primary clones, around 96% of CD4 and 88% of CD8. Contamination by abundant bulk-population clonotypes could be present in FACS-sorted repertoires.

Germline-derived CDR1 and CDR2 are DFQATT and SNEGSKA (reference sequence). V shed 3 bases and J 3 bases; nucleotides not matched to a gene: 5. The CDR3 runs to 14 residues. TCR cDNA, made by 5'RACE template switching, carried an added universal primer site and UMIs. TCRdb re-derived calls from the 5' RACE reads in MiXCR, one entry per CDR3 protein. The table has some 350,000 distinct CDR3 sequences, 4.1% seen once. On this clonotype itself: What it recognizes is unknown.

The source is a man aged 18 to 30 who received the YFV17D yellow fever vaccine. The chain recombines TRBV20-1 with TRBJ1-1; 9 bases are a match to TRBD1. The sequenced sample was PBMCs, obtained 5 days after the yellow fever booster vaccination. CDR3 in amino acids: CSASPQGAHTEAFF. The CDR3 nucleotides are TGCAGTGCTAGCCCACAGGGGGCTCACACTGAAGCTTTCTTT.